This TCR beta chain originates from a study of graft-versus-host responses after intestinal transplantation. Study-wide context: Each patient got anti-thymocyte globulin induction, then tacrolimus and steroids for three to four years. Study findings and constraints: GvH clones surfaced in recipient marrow, some emerging earlier in ileum or blood. Among circulating GvH clones, peak levels were associated with early post-transplant declines in HvG clones.

Sequencing was performed with immunoSEQ multiplex PCR; in TCRdb, only in-frame clones are kept and a portion is missing. The profile covers about 86,000 clones, with about 88% appearing a single time and around 0.3% taken by the ten largest. The germline CDR1 and CDR2 sequences are MNHEY and SMNVEV (reference sequence). The CDR3 totals 13 residues. The trim removed 8 bases at V and 5 bases at J, leaving 9 bases unmatched. Points on this clone: Its antigen is unknown.

The origin of this receptor is a human donor who was the organ donor for an intestinal transplant. The J gene is TRBJ2-7, the V gene TRBV27, with 7 positions matching TRBD1. Source: unstimulated CD4+ T cells sorted from spleen or lymph node cells, taken before transplant. The CDR3 nucleotides are TGTGCCAGCGCTCGGACAGGTTATGACGAGCAGTACTTC. This translates into CASARTGYDEQYF.